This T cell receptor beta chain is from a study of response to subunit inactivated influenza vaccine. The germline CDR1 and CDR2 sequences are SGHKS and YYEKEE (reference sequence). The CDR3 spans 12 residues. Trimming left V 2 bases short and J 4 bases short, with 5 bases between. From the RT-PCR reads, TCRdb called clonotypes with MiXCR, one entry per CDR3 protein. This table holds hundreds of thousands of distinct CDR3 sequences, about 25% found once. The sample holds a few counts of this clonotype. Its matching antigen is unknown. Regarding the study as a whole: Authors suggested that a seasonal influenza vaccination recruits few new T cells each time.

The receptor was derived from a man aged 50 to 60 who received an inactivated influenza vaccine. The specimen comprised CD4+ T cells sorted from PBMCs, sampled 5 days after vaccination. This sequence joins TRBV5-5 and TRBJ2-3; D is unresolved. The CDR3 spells CASSFTADTQYF. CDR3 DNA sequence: TGTGCCAGCAGCTTCACTGCAGATACGCAGTATTTT.